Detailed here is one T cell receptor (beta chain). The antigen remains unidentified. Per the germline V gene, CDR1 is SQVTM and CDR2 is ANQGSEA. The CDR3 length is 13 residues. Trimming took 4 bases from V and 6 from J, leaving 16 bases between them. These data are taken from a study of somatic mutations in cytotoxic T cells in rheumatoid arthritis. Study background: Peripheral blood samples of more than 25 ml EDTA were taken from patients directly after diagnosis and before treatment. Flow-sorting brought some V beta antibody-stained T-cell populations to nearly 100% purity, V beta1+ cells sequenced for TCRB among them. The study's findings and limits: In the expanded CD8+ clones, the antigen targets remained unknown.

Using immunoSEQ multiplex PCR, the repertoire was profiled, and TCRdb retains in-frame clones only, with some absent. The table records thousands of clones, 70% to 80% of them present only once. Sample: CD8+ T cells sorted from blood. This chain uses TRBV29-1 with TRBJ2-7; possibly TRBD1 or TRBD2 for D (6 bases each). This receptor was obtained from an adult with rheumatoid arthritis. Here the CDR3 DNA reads TGCAGCGTTGTGTGGGGGGCATGGGGCGAGCAGTACTTC. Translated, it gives CSVVWGAWGEQYF.